This entry lists 30 T cell receptor beta chains sequenced from one sample in a study of T cells in pancreatic ductal adenocarcinoma. The assay was immunoSEQ multiplex PCR, and TCRdb's table has in-frame clones only and misses some. This table has about 100,000 clones, about 95% appearing once. No neoadjuvant therapy was given to the selected pancreatic ductal adenocarcinoma patients before their surgery. The sample consisted of PBMCs. The source of these receptors is a human donor with pancreatic ductal adenocarcinoma.

The genes are TRBV4-2 and TRBJ2-4; D is possibly TRBD2 (5 bases). Germline V gives CDR1 LGHNA, CDR2 YNFKEQ. Trimming removed 0 bases from V and 7 bases from J, with 16 bases in between. The CDR3 is made up of 16 amino acids. The chain's CDR3 is CASSQDLADSRNIQYF. In DNA, the CDR3 is TGTGCCAGCAGCCAAGATCTGGCGGACTCGAGGAACATTCAGTACTTC.

The V call is TRBV20-1, the J call TRBJ2-7; no firm D call. The V end was cut by 6 bases, the J end by 6 bases, with 12 bases between. This CDR3 has 11 amino acids. Germline V gene data show CDR1 as DFQATT and CDR2 as SNEGSKA (reference sequence). The CDR3 loop is CSASLRREQYF. As DNA, the CDR3 is TGCAGTGCCAGCCTCAGGCGCGAGCAGTACTTC.

The rearrangement links TRBV18 to TRBJ2-5, with D perhaps matching TRBD2 (6 bases). The germline CDR1 and CDR2 sequences are KGHSH and LQKENI. The ends were cut back, 3 bases at V and 4 bases at J, with 9 bases in the middle. The length of the CDR3 is 13 residues. The CDR3 nucleotides read TGTGCCAGCTCACCTCTGGAGGGAGAGACCCAGTACTTC. Its protein product is CASSPLEGETQYF.

The CDR3: CASRSRGREGTGELFF. The CDR3 DNA sequence: TGTGCCAGCCGCTCCCGTGGGCGGGAGGGCACCGGGGAGCTGTTTTTT. The chain links TRBV7-2 to TRBJ2-2; 9 positions agree with TRBD2. V dropped 8 bases and J dropped 4; count of bases not matched to a gene: 11. The length of the CDR3 is 16 residues. CDR1 and CDR2 from the germline V gene are SGHTA and FQGNSA. Looking up the rest from reference TRBV7-2 and TRBJ2-2 gives the full variable domain: GAGVSQSPSNKVTEKGKDVELRCDPISGHTALYWYRQSLGQGLEFLIYFQGNSAPDKSGLPSDRFSAERTGGSVSTLTIQRTQQEDSAVYLCASRSRGREGTGELFFGEGSRLTVL.

V usage is TRBV2 and J usage is TRBJ2-2, with TRBD2 as a possible D gene (6 bases). The CDR3 spans 14 residues. V was shortened by 10 bases and J by 2 bases, with 14 bases between the two germline ends. The germline CDR1 and CDR2 sequences are SNHLY and FYNNEI. This chain's CDR3 is CATRQGLNTGELFF. The CDR3 bases are TGTGCCACCCGACAAGGACTAAACACCGGGGAGCTGTTTTTT.

The rearrangement joins TRBV6-1 to TRBJ2-1, with 7 bases lining up with TRBD2. CDR1 and CDR2 from the germline V gene are MNHNS and SASEGT. There are 15 residues in the CDR3. The V segment lost 6 bases and the J segment 3 bases; nucleotides outside the gene matches: 8. The CDR3 spells CASRKGGSYYNEQFF. The DNA of the CDR3 is TGTGCCAGCAGAAAGGGCGGGAGTTACTACAATGAGCAGTTCTTC.

The V and J genes are TRBV11-1 and TRBJ2-3, with D possibly TRBD2 on 5 matching bases. The CDR3 runs 12 residues. Germline V gene data show CDR1 as SGHAT and CDR2 as FQDESV (reference sequence). The ends were cut back, 5 bases at V and 6 bases at J, with 9 bases in the middle. The CDR3: CASSRLRDTQYF. The CDR3 DNA follows: TGTGCCAGCAGCCGACTACGGGATACGCAGTATTTT. Complete variable domain (other parts from reference TRBV11-1 and TRBJ2-3): EAEVAQSPRYKITEKSQAVAFWCDPISGHATLYWYRQILGQGPELLVQFQDESVVDDSQLPKDRFSAERLKGVDSTLKIQPAELGDSAMYLCASSRLRDTQYFGPGTRLTVL.

The chain is built from TRBV2 and TRBJ1-2, with 10 bases fitting TRBD1. The CDR3 is made up of 15 amino acids. Germline V CDR1 and CDR2: SNHLY, FYNNEI. The V gene end was trimmed by 3 bases and the J gene end by 4 bases; junction bases not matched to a gene: 5. CDR3 residues: CASSEGTGVGYGYTF. The CDR3 DNA is TGTGCCAGCAGTGAGGGGACAGGGGTGGGCTATGGCTACACCTTC.

This sequence joins TRBV6-6 and TRBJ2-1; 8 nucleotides line up with TRBD2. From germline, CDR1 is MNHNY and CDR2 SVGAGI (reference sequence). CDR3 length equals 15 residues. Trimming took 10 bases from V and 1 from J; bases not matched to a gene: 9. The CDR3: CATLRGTRSYNEQFF. CDR3 coding DNA: TGTGCCACCCTAAGGGGGACTAGGTCCTACAATGAGCAGTTCTTC.

V gene TRBV5-4 combines with J gene TRBJ2-5; 7 nucleotides agree with TRBD1. The CDR3 is 16 amino acids. Germline CDR1 reads SGHNT; CDR2 reads YYREEE (reference sequence). The V segment lost 5 bases and the J segment 5 bases; nucleotides outside the gene matches: 15. The CDR3 DNA sequence: TGTGCCAGCAGTCCGAGGACAGGCTCTAGAGGGGAGACCCAGTACTTC. The encoded protein is CASSPRTGSRGETQYF. Filled out from reference TRBV5-4 and TRBJ2-5, the complete variable domain reads ETGVTQSPTHLIKTRGQQVTLRCSSQSGHNTVSWYQQALGQGPQFIFQYYREEENGRGNFPPRFSGLQFPNYSSELNVNALELDDSALYLCASSPRTGSRGETQYFGPGTRLLVL.

V is TRBV11-1 and J is TRBJ2-1; the D is unclear. The CDR3 sequence is 13 residues long. CDR1 and CDR2 (germline): SGHAT, FQDESV (reference sequence). V shed 5 bases and J shed 7 bases, with 12 bases lying between them. The CDR3 loop is CASSPRVWNEQFF. The CDR3 bases are TGTGCCAGCAGCCCACGCGTCTGGAATGAGCAGTTCTTC.

This clone was detected a few times. CDR3: CASRFQGQEYEQYF. The CDR3 DNA reads as TGTGCCAGCAGATTTCAAGGACAGGAATACGAGCAGTACTTC. The genes are TRBV6-4 and TRBJ2-7; 7 bases line up with TRBD1. The trim removed 6 bases at V and 4 bases at J, leaving 9 bases unmatched. Per the germline V gene, CDR1 is MRHNA and CDR2 is SNTAGT. CDR3 length: 14 residues.

The rearrangement joins TRBV18 to TRBJ2-1; 11 bases match TRBD2. Looked up from germline, CDR1 is KGHSH and CDR2 is LQKENI. J was trimmed by 9 bases and V by 4 bases; bases with no gene match: 2. This CDR3 spans 13 amino acids. CDR3 residues: CASSRTSGFEQFF. Written as DNA, the CDR3 is TGTGCCAGCTCACGGACTAGCGGGTTTGAGCAGTTCTTC.

This chain joins TRBV6-4 and TRBJ2-7, with 10 bases lining up with TRBD2. V trimming: 3 bases; J trimming: 4 bases; junction bases outside the gene matches: 0. This CDR3 has 13 residues. From germline, CDR1 is MRHNA and CDR2 SNTAGT. In DNA, the CDR3 is TGTGCCAGCAGTGAACTAGCGGGGTACGAGCAGTACTTC. Its translation: CASSELAGYEQYF.

The rearrangement uses TRBV5-1 and TRBJ2-2, with D perhaps matching TRBD1 (6 bases). The CDR3 contains 15 residues. The germline gives CDR1 SGHRS, CDR2 YFSETQ. Trimming shortened V by 4 bases and J by 6 bases, and 16 bases separated the two germline ends. The CDR3 DNA reads as TGCGCCAGCAGCCCCGGGACACCCAGTGCCGGGGAGCTGTTTTTT. Translation gives CASSPGTPSAGELFF.

The chain joins TRBV28 to TRBJ2-2; D possibly corresponds to TRBD1 (6 bases). The CDR3 sequence is 14 residues long. Between the trimmed V and J ends, which lost 11 bases and 0 bases, there was a span of 13 bases. Germline values: CDR1 MDHEN, CDR2 SYDVKM. The CDR3 protein is CAGGQYANTGELFF. CDR3 in DNA: TGTGCCGGGGGACAATACGCGAACACCGGGGAGCTGTTTTTT. The full variable domain, rest sourced from reference TRBV28 and TRBJ2-2, is DVKVTQSSRYLVKRTGEKVFLECVQDMDHENMFWYRQDPGLGLRLIYFSYDVKMKEKGDIPEGYSVSREKKERFSLILESASTNQTSMYLCAGGQYANTGELFFGEGSRLTVL.

V is TRBV6-6 and J is TRBJ1-5; TRBD1 matches 8 bases. From germline, CDR1 is MNHNY and CDR2 SVGAGI (reference sequence). V was clipped by 5 bases and J by 7 bases; unmatched bases: 7. This CDR3 region has 14 residues. CDR3 coding DNA: TGTGCCAGCAGTCTGGACAGGGCCTCCCAGCCCCAGCATTTT. Protein sequence: CASSLDRASQPQHF.

The chain joins TRBV30 to TRBJ2-5, with D possibly being TRBD2 (6 bases). CDR1 is GTSNPN, CDR2 SVGIG, per germline (reference sequence). V was pared by 0 bases and J by 2 bases, with 16 bases between. This CDR3 spans 16 amino acids. CDR3 nucleotide sequence: TGTGCCTGGAGTGTACGGGGAGGTAGCGAGCAAGAGACCCAGTACTTC. It yields the protein CAWSVRGGSEQETQYF.

The chain employs TRBV19 and TRBJ1-5; D possibly corresponds to TRBD1 (5 bases). The CDR3 covers 14 residues. Trimming shortened V by 5 bases and J by 0 bases, and 8 bases separated the two germline ends. From germline, CDR1 is LNHDA and CDR2 SQIVND (reference sequence). The DNA of the CDR3 is TGTGCCAGTAGTTTGACAGCTAGCAATCAGCCCCAGCATTTT. It is translated as CASSLTASNQPQHF.

This clone was detected only once. The chain joins TRBV4-2 to TRBJ1-1; D is perhaps TRBD1 (5 bases). The CDR3 consists of 13 residues. Germline loops: CDR1 LGHNA, CDR2 YNFKEQ. V lost 3 bases and J 4 bases, leaving 9 bases between the germline ends. The CDR3 protein is CASSQRDATEAFF. DNA for the CDR3: TGTGCCAGCAGCCAGCGGGACGCCACTGAAGCTTTCTTT.

This chain uses TRBV11-2 with TRBJ2-5, with D possibly TRBD2 on 6 matching bases. V lost 0 bases to trimming and J lost 5 bases, with 13 bases between them. This CDR3 region has 15 residues. CDR1 and CDR2 (germline): SGHAT, FQNNGV. CDR3 region: CASSLEATSYETQYF. Here the CDR3 DNA reads TGTGCCAGCAGCTTAGAGGCGACTAGTTATGAGACCCAGTACTTC.

This clone was recorded once. The chain combines TRBV7-9 with TRBJ1-2, with TRBD1 as a possible D gene (5 bases). The CDR3 spans 13 residues. The germline V and J ends were trimmed by 2 bases and 2 bases, with 6 bases remaining between them. Germline CDR1 is SEHNR and CDR2 is FQNEAQ (reference sequence). CDR3 loop: CASSLQGNYGYTF. The CDR3 DNA sequence: TGTGCCAGCAGCTTACAGGGAAACTATGGCTACACCTTC.

This rearrangement joins TRBV7-9 to TRBJ1-1; D gene ambiguous. Deletions cut 2 bases from V and 3 bases from J, with 7 bases between. This CDR3 is built from 13 residues. Germline V CDR1 and CDR2: SEHNR, FQNEAQ (reference sequence). The CDR3 DNA sequence: TGTGCCAGCAGCTTATATCCCGACACTGAAGCTTTCTTT. Its protein is CASSLYPDTEAFF.

This clone was recorded once. The chain links TRBV20-1 to TRBJ1-1, with 7 bases fitting TRBD1. The junction had 1 base not matched to a gene; V was cut back by 5 bases and J by 4 bases. Germline-derived CDR1 and CDR2 are DFQATT and SNEGSKA (reference sequence). CDR3 length equals 11 residues. Written as DNA, the CDR3 is TGCAGTGCTGGGGACAGCACTGAAGCTTTCTTT. This encodes CSAGDSTEAFF.

The chain combines TRBV15 with TRBJ1-4; 8 nucleotides line up with TRBD1. The V segment lost 1 base and the J segment 5 bases; nucleotides outside the gene matches: 6. The CDR3 has 16 amino acids. Germline V CDR1 and CDR2: LNHNV, YYDKDF (reference sequence). CDR3 sequence: CATSRANTGGNEKLFF. The CDR3 region has the DNA TGTGCCACCAGCAGAGCCAACACAGGGGGGAATGAAAAACTGTTTTTT.

This clone was detected once. This chain uses TRBV5-1 with TRBJ2-7, with 7 bases aligning to TRBD1. Germline V gives CDR1 SGHRS, CDR2 YFSETQ. Trimming cost V 0 bases and J 0 bases; bases outside gene matches: 3. The CDR3 spans 15 residues. In DNA, the CDR3 is TGCGCCAGCAGCTTGGATGGGGACAGCTCCTACGAGCAGTACTTC. Protein product: CASSLDGDSSYEQYF. The full variable domain, with the rest looked up from reference TRBV5-1 and TRBJ2-7, is KAGVTQTPRYLIKTRGQQVTLSCSPISGHRSVSWYQQTPGQGLQFLFEYFSETQRNKGNFPGRFSGRQFSNSRSEMNVSTLELGDSALYLCASSLDGDSSYEQYFGPGTRLTVT.

The chain joins TRBV10-3 to TRBJ1-4, with D unclear. Germline CDR1 is ENHRY and CDR2 is SYGVKD. This CDR3 is built from 15 residues. V was cut by 4 bases and J by 1 base, with 10 bases left in between. The CDR3 DNA is TGTGCCATCAGTGGGGAGTTGGGAACTAATGAAAAACTGTTTTTT. Translating it yields CAISGELGTNEKLFF.

The gene calls are TRBV5-4 and TRBJ2-5; 14 positions agree with TRBD2. Looked up from germline, CDR1 is SGHNT and CDR2 is YYREEE (reference sequence). This CDR3 is built from 16 residues. V shed 0 bases, J shed 5 bases, and the junction held 3 bases outside the gene matches. Written as DNA, the CDR3 is TGTGCCAGCAGCTTGGGACTAGCGGGAGGGGGGGAGACCCAGTACTTC. This sequence encodes CASSLGLAGGGETQYF.

The chain joins TRBV11-1 to TRBJ2-5, with D possibly matching TRBD1 (6 bases). This CDR3 is built from 13 residues. The V and J ends lost 8 bases and 5 bases respectively, with 15 bases between them. The germline V gene encodes CDR1 SGHAT and CDR2 FQDESV (reference sequence). The CDR3 nucleotides read TGTGCCAGCGGGAACAGGGTATGGGAGACCCAGTACTTC. Its translation is CASGNRVWETQYF.

This rearrangement joins TRBV7-2 to TRBJ2-5; 8 bases map to TRBD1. The CDR3 runs to 15 residues. The germline V gene encodes CDR1 SGHTA and CDR2 FQGNSA. V shed 5 bases and J 2 bases; nucleotides not matched to a gene: 7. CDR3 nucleotides: TGTGCCAGCAGCCTCCAGGGGGCGCGGCAAGAGACCCAGTACTTC. It is translated as CASSLQGARQETQYF.